These T cell receptor beta chains were read from a single sample in a study of T cells in Graves' hyperthyroidism and ophthalmopathy. TCRdb passed the multiplex PCR reads through MiXCR, listing each CDR3 protein once. The sample holds 660,000 or so distinct CDR3 sequences, roughly 45% seen once. Sequenced input: peripheral blood or thyroid tissue (not recorded which). These receptors all come from an adult man with Graves' disease, either hyperthyroidism or ophthalmopathy (not recorded which). Both conserved end residues are part of each CDR3. Not all rows give a size; the values are once, few, many and, for expanded clones, a class.

CDR3 length	clone size	J gene	V gene	CDR3 protein
15	once	TRBJ2-2	TRBV20-1	CSARANRGRYGELFF
12	few	TRBJ1-2	TRBV25-1	CASSWADYGYTF
16	-	TRBJ1-2	TRBV2	CASPRDLKGPTGGYTF
15	few	TRBJ1-1	TRBV20-1	CSARDPRVGGTNAFF
15	-	TRBJ2-5	TRBV7-9	CASSQTDRAAETQYF
14	-	TRBJ1-1	TRBV20-1	CSAREGHLNTEAFF
16	-	TRBJ2-7	TRBV9	CASGGQGTSGPYEQYF
15	-	TRBJ2-2	TRBV5-1	CASSYRASGTGELFF
17	few	TRBJ1-6	TRBV20-1	CSARDDTGITYNSPLHF
14	many	TRBJ1-6	TRBV5-1	CASSRTGSDSPLHF
12	-	TRBJ2-5	TRBV30	CAWSVAEETQYF
14	-	TRBJ1-1	TRBV20-1	CSFEQGQVNTEAFF
14	-	TRBJ1-2	TRBV29-1	CSSEVPDGAYGYTF
15	few	TRBJ1-2	TRBV2	CASSLKTGAYYGYTF
15	-	TRBJ2-5	TRBV7-2	CASSFRDRDAETQYF
15	few	TRBJ1-2	TRBV2	CASSFGPSSNYGYTF
13	-	TRBJ2-5	TRBV19	CASGRDRKETQYF
13	few	TRBJ1-5	TRBV20-1	CSADRGPNQPQHF
11	-	TRBJ1-2	TRBV7-9	CASSPDGGYIF
16	-	TRBJ1-1	TRBV11-1	CASRDRRVFRNTEAFF
14	-	TRBJ1-3	TRBV20-1	CSATTGFSGNTIYF
14	-	TRBJ2-7	TRBV25-1	CASVRGGRSYEQYF
11	-	TRBJ1-3	TRBV29-1	CSVGRVNTIYF
13	-	-	TRBV7-8	CASSQLHPYEQYF
16	few	TRBJ1-4	TRBV6-1	CASSSTLTFLNEKLFF
16	-	TRBJ2-3	TRBV20-1	CSARALAGDDTDTQYF
12	many	TRBJ2-2	TRBV7-3	CASSGGVGELFF
16	few	TRBJ1-2	TRBV7-9	CASSPSGTGILGGYTF
14	-	TRBJ1-1	TRBV25-1	CASSAGVRNTEAFF
17	-	TRBJ2-7	TRBV7-8	CASSPPLASGELYEQYF
13	-	TRBJ1-1	TRBV19	CASEVPGDPEAFF
14	-	TRBJ1-2	TRBV6-1	CASSPQGARYGYTF
16	-	TRBJ1-4	TRBV20-1	CSARVYRGGSNEKLFF
20	-	TRBJ2-7	TRBV2	CASSHWTSGRANRGLYEQYF
14	-	TRBJ1-1	TRBV29-1	CSVEPGTANTEAFF
15	once	TRBJ1-4	TRBV21-1	CASSSSGGTNEKLFF
18	-	TRBJ1-4	TRBV2	CASSEVTGGGSTNEKLFF
12	-	TRBJ2-7	TRBV29-1	CSLVAGAYEQYF
16	-	TRBJ1-3	TRBV7-2	CASSLLGAGSGNTIYF
14	few	TRBJ2-7	TRBV20-1	CSARLRDRDLEQYF
15	few	TRBJ1-5	TRBV12-3/TRBV12-4	CASSDKGQHNQPQHF
13	few	TRBJ2-7	TRBV6-6	CASRLTQGYEQYF
18	-	TRBJ1-4	TRBV11-2	CASSPQRSAYATNEKLFF
13	-	TRBJ2-7	TRBV5-1	CASSRQGRGEQYF
15	-	TRBJ2-3	TRBV7-2	CASSLNGGFTDTQYF